The 7 T cell receptor beta chains presented below share a single source sample, sequenced in a study of shared T cell receptors in the human thymus. Measured with immunoSEQ multiplex PCR; TCRdb has only the in-frame clones, and not every one. The profile shows 540,000 or so clones, 70% to 80% of them singletons. The same specimen was also included in a second study, on human thymus T cells.

The specimen was thymocytes. The origin of the receptors is a boy younger than two with a congenital heart defect.

This clone was observed a single time. This chain uses TRBV5-4 with TRBJ1-1; 8 bases map to TRBD1. With 0 bases clipped from V and 2 bases from J, the junction kept 3 bases outside the gene matches. The germline V gene encodes CDR1 SGHNT and CDR2 YYREEE (reference sequence). This CDR3 has 15 amino acids. The CDR3: CASSLEQGANTEAFF. In DNA, the CDR3 is TGTGCCAGCAGCTTGGAGCAGGGGGCTAACACTGAAGCTTTCTTT.

The chain carries TRBV19 and TRBJ2-5; 7 positions agree with TRBD1. This CDR3 contains 15 residues. Germline CDR1 reads LNHDA; CDR2 reads SQIVND (reference sequence). With 3 bases clipped from V and 2 bases from J, the junction kept 6 bases outside the gene matches. CDR3 sequence (DNA): TGTGCCAGTAGTATGGGAACAGGGGCACAAGAGACCCAGTACTTC. Amino acid sequence: CASSMGTGAQETQYF.

Only a few counts were recorded for this clone. DNA for the CDR3: TGTGCCAGCAGCTTAGTGGGACTAGCGGTCCAAGAGACCCAGTACTTC. Translating it yields CASSLVGLAVQETQYF. This rearrangement joins TRBV11-2 to TRBJ2-5; 11 nucleotides agree with TRBD2. Trimming removed 1 base from V and 1 base from J; junction bases left unmatched: 2. In germline, CDR1 is SGHAT, CDR2 FQNNGV. This CDR3 contains 16 residues.

The gene calls are TRBV13 and TRBJ2-1, with 10 bases lining up with TRBD2. Germline CDR1 PRHDT, CDR2 FYEKMQ (reference sequence). This CDR3 is built from 16 residues. Trimming at V came to 4 bases and at J to 7 bases, leaving 10 bases not matched to a gene. CDR3 bases: TGTGCCAGCAGCTCCAGCGGGAGGGCCATTCAGAATGAGCAGTTCTTC. Protein: CASSSSGRAIQNEQFF.

The chain's CDR3 is CASSSPRWGLLYEQYF. DNA for the CDR3: TGTGCCAGCAGTTCCCCCCGGTGGGGGCTCCTTTACGAGCAGTACTTC. The V call is TRBV27, the J call TRBJ2-7, with D perhaps TRBD1 (6 bases). V was pared by 4 bases and J by 4 bases, with 20 bases between. Germline assignment: CDR1 MNHEY and CDR2 SMNVEV (reference sequence). CDR3 size: 16 residues.

This clone was seen more than once but under ten times. In DNA, the CDR3 is TGTGCCAGTAGTTCCTCACAGGGCCCGACTAATGAAAAACTGTTTTTT. Encoded protein: CASSSSQGPTNEKLFF. The chain is built from TRBV19 and TRBJ1-4, with D perhaps TRBD1 (6 bases). CDR3 size: 16 residues. CDR1 is LNHDA and CDR2 is SQIVND in the germline V gene (reference sequence). The V and J ends lost 5 bases and 2 bases respectively, with 15 bases between them.

The chain has TRBV23-1 and TRBJ2-7; 13 bases line up with TRBD2. TRBV23-1 is classed as an ORF, of uncertain function. J gave up 0 bases and V 4 bases, and 12 bases lay outside the gene matches. The CDR3 has 19 amino acids. The CDR3 sequence is CASSRIPGLAGPFSYEQYF. The CDR3 region has the DNA TGCGCCAGCAGTCGAATTCCGGGACTAGCGGGGCCCTTCTCCTACGAGCAGTACTTC.